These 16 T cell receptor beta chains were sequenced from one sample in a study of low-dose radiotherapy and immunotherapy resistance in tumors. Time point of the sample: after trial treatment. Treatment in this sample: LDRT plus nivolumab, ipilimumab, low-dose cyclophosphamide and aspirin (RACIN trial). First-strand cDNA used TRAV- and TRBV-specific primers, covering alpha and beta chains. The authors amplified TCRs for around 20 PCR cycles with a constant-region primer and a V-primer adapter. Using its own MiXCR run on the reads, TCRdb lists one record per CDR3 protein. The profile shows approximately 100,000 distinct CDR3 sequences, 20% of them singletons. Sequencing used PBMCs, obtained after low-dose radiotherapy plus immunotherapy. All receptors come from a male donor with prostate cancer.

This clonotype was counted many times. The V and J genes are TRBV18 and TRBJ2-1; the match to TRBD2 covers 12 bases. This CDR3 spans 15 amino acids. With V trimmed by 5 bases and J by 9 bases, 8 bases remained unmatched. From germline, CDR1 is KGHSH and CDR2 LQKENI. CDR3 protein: CASSETSGGFGEQFF. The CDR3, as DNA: TGTGCCAGCTCAGAGACTAGCGGGGGATTCGGTGAGCAGTTCTTC.

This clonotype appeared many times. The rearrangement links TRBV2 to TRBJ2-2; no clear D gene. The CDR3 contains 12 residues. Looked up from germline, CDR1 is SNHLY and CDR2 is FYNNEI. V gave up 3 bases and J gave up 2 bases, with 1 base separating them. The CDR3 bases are TGTGCCAGCAGTGATAACACCGGGGAGCTGTTTTTT. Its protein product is CASSDNTGELFF.

Here the CDR3 reads CASRGGTSGSEQYF. In DNA, the CDR3 is TGCGCCAGCCGCGGAGGGACTAGCGGGTCCGAGCAGTACTTC. J is TRBJ2-7 and V is TRBV5-1; 12 bases align to TRBD2. The ends lost 7 bases at V and 6 bases at J; junction bases unmatched: 8. The CDR3 runs 14 residues. Germline values: CDR1 SGHRS, CDR2 YFSETQ.

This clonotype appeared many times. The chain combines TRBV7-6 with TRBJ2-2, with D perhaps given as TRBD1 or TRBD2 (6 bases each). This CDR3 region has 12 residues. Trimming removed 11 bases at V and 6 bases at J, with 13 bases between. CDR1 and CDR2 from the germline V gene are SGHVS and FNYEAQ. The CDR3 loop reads CAPERGPGELFF. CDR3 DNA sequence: TGTGCCCCGGAACGGGGGCCCGGGGAGCTGTTTTTT.

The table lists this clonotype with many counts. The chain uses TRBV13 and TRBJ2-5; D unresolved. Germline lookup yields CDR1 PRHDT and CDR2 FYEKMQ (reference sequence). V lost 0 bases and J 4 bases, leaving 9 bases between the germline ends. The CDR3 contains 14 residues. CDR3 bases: TGTGCCAGCAGCTTAGGACGGCCGAGAGAGACCCAGTACTTC. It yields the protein CASSLGRPRETQYF. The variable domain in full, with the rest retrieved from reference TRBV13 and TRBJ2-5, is AAGVIQSPRHLIKEKRETATLKCYPIPRHDTVYWYQQGPGQDPQFLISFYEKMQSDKGSIPDRFSAQQFSDYHSELNMSSLELGDSALYFCASSLGRPRETQYFGPGTRLLVL.

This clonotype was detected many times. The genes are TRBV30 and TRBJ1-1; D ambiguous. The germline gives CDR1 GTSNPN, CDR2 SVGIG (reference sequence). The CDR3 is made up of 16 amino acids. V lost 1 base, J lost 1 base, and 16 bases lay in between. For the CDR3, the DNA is TGTGCCTGGAGTGGCGGGTCGTGGCAGACGAACACTGAAGCTTTCTTT. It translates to CAWSGGSWQTNTEAFF. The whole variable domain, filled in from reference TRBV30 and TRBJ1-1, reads SQTIHQWPATLVQPVGSPLSLECTVEGTSNPNLYWYRQAAGRGLQLLFYSVGIGQISSEVPQNLSASRPQDRQFILSSKKLLLSDSGFYLCAWSGGSWQTNTEAFFGQGTRLTVV.

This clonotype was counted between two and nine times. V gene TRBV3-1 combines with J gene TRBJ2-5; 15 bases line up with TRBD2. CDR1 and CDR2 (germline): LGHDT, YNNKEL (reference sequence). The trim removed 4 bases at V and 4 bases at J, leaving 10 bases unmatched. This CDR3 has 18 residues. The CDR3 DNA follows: TGTGCCAGCAGCCCCTGGACTAGCGGGGGGGCGACTCCAGAGACCCAGTACTTC. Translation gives CASSPWTSGGATPETQYF.

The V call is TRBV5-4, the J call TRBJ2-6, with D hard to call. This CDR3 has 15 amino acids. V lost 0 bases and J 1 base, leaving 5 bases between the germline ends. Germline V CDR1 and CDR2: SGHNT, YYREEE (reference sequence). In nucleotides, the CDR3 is TGTGCCAGCAGCTTGGACCTATCTGGGGCCAACGTCCTGACTTTC. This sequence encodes CASSLDLSGANVLTF.

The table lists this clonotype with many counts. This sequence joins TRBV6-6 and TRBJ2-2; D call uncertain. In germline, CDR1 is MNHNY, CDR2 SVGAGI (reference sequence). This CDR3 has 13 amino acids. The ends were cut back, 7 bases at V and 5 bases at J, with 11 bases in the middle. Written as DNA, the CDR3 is TGTGCCAGCACCTCGGTGGATACCGGGGAGCTGTTTTTT. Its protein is CASTSVDTGELFF.

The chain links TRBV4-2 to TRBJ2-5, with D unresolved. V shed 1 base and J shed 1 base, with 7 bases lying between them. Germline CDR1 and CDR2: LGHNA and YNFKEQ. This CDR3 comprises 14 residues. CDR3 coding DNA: TGTGCCAGCAGCCAAGGGTTTGGCCAAGAGACCCAGTACTTC. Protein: CASSQGFGQETQYF.

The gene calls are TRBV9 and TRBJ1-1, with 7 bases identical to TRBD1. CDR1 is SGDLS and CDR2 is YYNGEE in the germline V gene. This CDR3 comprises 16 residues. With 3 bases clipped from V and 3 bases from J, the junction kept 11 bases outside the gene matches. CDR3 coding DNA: TGTGCCAGCAGCGATAATAACAGGGGAACCGACACTGAAGCTTTCTTT. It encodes CASSDNNRGTDTEAFF.

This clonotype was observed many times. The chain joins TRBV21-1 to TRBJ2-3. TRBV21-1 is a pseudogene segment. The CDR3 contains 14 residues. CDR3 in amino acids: CASSKDGGTDTQYF. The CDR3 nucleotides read TGTGCCAGCAGCAAAGACGGGGGCACAGATACGCAGTATTTT.

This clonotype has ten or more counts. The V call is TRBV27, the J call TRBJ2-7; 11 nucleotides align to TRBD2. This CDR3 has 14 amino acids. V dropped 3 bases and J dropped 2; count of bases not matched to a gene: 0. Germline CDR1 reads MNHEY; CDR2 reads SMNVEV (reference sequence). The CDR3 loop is CASSLTSGAYEQYF. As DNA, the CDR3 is TGTGCCAGCAGTTTGACTAGCGGGGCCTACGAGCAGTACTTC.

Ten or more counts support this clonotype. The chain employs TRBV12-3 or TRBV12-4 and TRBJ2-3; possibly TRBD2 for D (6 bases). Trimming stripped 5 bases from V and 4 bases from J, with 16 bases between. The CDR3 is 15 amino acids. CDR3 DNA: TGTGCCAGCAGTCCCGGGAGCACGGGGGCAGATACGCAGTATTTT. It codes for CASSPGSTGADTQYF.

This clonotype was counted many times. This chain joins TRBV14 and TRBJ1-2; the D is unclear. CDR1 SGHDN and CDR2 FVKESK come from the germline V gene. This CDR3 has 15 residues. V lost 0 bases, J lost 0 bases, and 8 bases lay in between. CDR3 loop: CASSQEASANYGYTF. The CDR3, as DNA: TGTGCCAGCAGCCAAGAAGCCAGCGCTAACTATGGCTACACCTTC.

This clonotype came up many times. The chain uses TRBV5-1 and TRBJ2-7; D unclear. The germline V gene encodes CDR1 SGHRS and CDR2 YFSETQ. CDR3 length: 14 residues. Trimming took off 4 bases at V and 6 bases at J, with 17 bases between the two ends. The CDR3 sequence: CASSPTAGAGEQYF. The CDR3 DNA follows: TGCGCCAGCAGCCCCACGGCAGGAGCTGGCGAGCAGTACTTC. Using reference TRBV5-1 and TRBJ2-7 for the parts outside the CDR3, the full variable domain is KAGVTQTPRYLIKTRGQQVTLSCSPISGHRSVSWYQQTPGQGLQFLFEYFSETQRNKGNFPGRFSGRQFSNSRSEMNVSTLELGDSALYLCASSPTAGAGEQYFGPGTRLTVT.